The T cell receptor beta chain under discussion was sequenced for a study of post-analysis software for immune sequencing data. Study-level information: Some patients lacked subtype; others had relapsing-remitting, secondary progressive or progressive-relapsing disease.

Of note for this clonotype: Antigen specificity is unknown.

Study results and caveats: Normalized Chao1 diversity was significantly lower in multiple sclerosis patients than in controls.

TCR beta cDNA libraries included unique molecular identifiers. TCRdb called the PCR reads again in MiXCR, with one record for every CDR3 protein. The data contain about 770,000 distinct CDR3 sequences, about half of them singletons. The TCR comes from a girl aged 10 to 17 with multiple sclerosis. Specimen: blood.

The CDR3 DNA follows: TGTGCCAGCAGCTCGTCTAGCGGGAGAGATACCTACTACGAGCAGTACTTC. Protein sequence: CASSSSSGRDTYYEQYF. The chain carries TRBV7-9 and TRBJ2-7; 10 bases agree with TRBD2. Germline-derived CDR1 and CDR2 are SEHNR and FQNEAQ (reference sequence). The CDR3 extends over 17 amino acids. V gave up 4 bases and J gave up 3 bases; unmatched junction bases: 12.